The 10 T cell receptor beta chains reported below all come from one sample, sequenced in a study of tissue T cells after allogeneic stem cell transplantation. Sequencing was performed with immunoSEQ multiplex PCR; in TCRdb, only in-frame clones are kept and a portion is missing. The sample carries around 51,000 clones, over 70% recorded once. The specimen sequenced was sorted cells pooled from one or two spleens. These TCRs come from a pool of C57BL/6 mice in good health.

About this clone itself: Genes here carry mouse names. The CDR3 is cut off 1 residue early in the read; its end comes from the germline J gene. V and J are TRBV17 and TRBJ1-1, with D possibly TRBD1 on 6 matching bases. The CDR3 is made up of 14 amino acids. Looked up from germline, CDR1 is MNHDT and CDR2 is YYDKIL. V lost 2 bases and J lost 3, with 10 bases in between. The CDR3 DNA, read in part, is TGTGCTAGCAGTAGAAGGCAGGGGTACACAGAAGTCTTC. Translating gives CASSRRQGYTEVF. The whole CDR3 sequence reads CASSRRQGYTEVFF.

A note on this clone: The gene names here belong to mouse. The read ends 1 residue before the CDR3 terminus; that terminus is restored from the germline J gene. The V and J genes are TRBV17 and TRBJ1-3; no definite D call. Germline assignment: CDR1 MNHDT and CDR2 YYDKIL. CDR3 length: 14 amino acids. V was clipped by 3 bases and J by 1 base, with 7 bases between them. The covered CDR3 bases are TGTGCTAGCAGTAGGGGGTCATCTGGAAATACGCTCTAT. It translates to CASSRGSSGNTLY. The CDR3 reads in full as CASSRGSSGNTLYF.

Turning to this clone: Gene names refer to mouse genes. The read ends 1 residue shy of where the CDR3 ends; the end is completed using the germline J gene. This chain connects TRBV5 to TRBJ2-1; 8 positions match TRBD2. The V gene end was trimmed by 0 bases and the J gene end by 3 bases; junction bases not matched to a gene: 1. Germline V gives CDR1 LGHNA, CDR2 YNLKQL (reference sequence). The CDR3 is made up of 15 amino acids. The CDR3 spells CASSQDWGVYAEQFF. The sequenced part of the CDR3 DNA is TGTGCCAGCAGCCAAGACTGGGGGGTCTATGCTGAGCAGTTC.

With respect to this clone: The listed genes are named as in mouse. The read gets to within 1 residue of the CDR3 end, and the germline J gene fills in the rest. The chain has TRBV13-2 and TRBJ1-1; D gene uncertain. The CDR3 spans 13 residues. Trimming shortened V by 3 bases and J by 1 base, and 7 bases separated the two germline ends. CDR1 is NNHNN and CDR2 is SYGAGS in the germline V gene (reference sequence). The CDR3 sequence is CASGGPGNTEVFF. Incomplete CDR3 DNA: TGTGCCAGCGGTGGCCCGGGGAACACAGAAGTCTTC.

This clone showed up just a few times. The listed genes are named as in mouse. Read data end 1 residue before the CDR3 end; the end is taken from the germline J gene. The chain recombines TRBV3 with TRBJ2-7; D gene uncertain. This CDR3 has 13 residues. Germline CDR1 is SNHLY and CDR2 is FYNGKV (reference sequence). V shed 5 bases and J shed 3 bases, with 11 bases lying between them. The CDR3 DNA, read in part, is TGTGCCAGCAGCGCCCGCGGGGTCTATGAACAGTAC. Amino acids: CASSARGVYEQY. The CDR3 in its entirety is CASSARGVYEQYF.

This clone was recorded a few times. Genes and germline come from the mouse. The CDR3 end falls 1 residue outside the read, so it is completed with the germline J gene. V gene TRBV19 combines with J gene TRBJ1-3; unclear D gene. Germline CDR1 and CDR2: FNHDT and SITEND (reference sequence). Trimming stripped 7 bases from V and 0 bases from J, with 11 bases between. The CDR3 runs to 14 residues. This chain's CDR3 is CASSLKNSGNTLYF. The DNA read from the CDR3 is TGTGCCAGCTCCCTGAAGAATTCTGGAAATACGCTCTAT.

On this clone itself: Gene labels here are mouse ones. The read ends 1 residue before the CDR3 terminus; that terminus is restored from the germline J gene. This chain links TRBV13-2 with TRBJ2-4, with 11 positions matching TRBD2. The germline V gene encodes CDR1 NNHNN and CDR2 SYGAGS (reference sequence). This CDR3 has 14 residues. Trimming removed 3 bases from V and 4 bases from J; junction bases left unmatched: 1. CDR3 DNA (partial): TGTGCCAGCGGTGGGACTGGGGGGAAAAACACCTTGTAC. Residues: CASGGTGGKNTLY. The CDR3 as a whole reads CASGGTGGKNTLYF.

Concerning this clone: Gene names are the mouse ones. The sequenced part of the CDR3 DNA is TGTGCCAGCAGCCCCGGGACAGGGAAGAACAACCAGGCTCCGCTT. This sequence encodes CASSPGTGKNNQAPL. In full, the CDR3 is CASSPGTGKNNQAPLF. The chain recombines TRBV19 with TRBJ1-5; 9 bases agree with TRBD1. The read ends 1 residue early relative to the CDR3; the germline J gene fills the gap. The CDR3 totals 16 residues. Germline V gene lookup returns CDR1 FNHDT and CDR2 SITEND (reference sequence). The V segment lost 5 bases and the J segment 1 base; nucleotides outside the gene matches: 7.

This clone was picked up one time. Gene names and germline refer to mouse. The sequence runs out 1 residue before the end of the CDR3; the remainder is reconstructed from the germline J gene. This rearrangement joins TRBV16 to TRBJ2-3, with 8 bases fitting TRBD2. V lost 5 bases to trimming and J lost 3 bases; unmatched junction nucleotides: 4. This CDR3 has 14 amino acids. CDR1 is SGHSA, CDR2 FRNQAP, per germline. CDR3 amino acids: CASSPWGAAETLYF. The CDR3 DNA, read in part, is TGTGCAAGCAGCCCCTGGGGGGCGGCAGAAACGCTGTAT.

Details on this clone: Gene and germline names: mouse. The read terminates 1 residue ahead of where the CDR3 ends, so the germline J gene completes it. The chain is built from TRBV2 and TRBJ1-4; the D gene is possibly TRBD1 (5 bases). This CDR3 region has 13 residues. Trimming shortened V by 4 bases and J by 4 bases, and 7 bases separated the two germline ends. From germline, CDR1 is LGHNA and CDR2 YSYQKL. The CDR3 loop reads CASSRDSNERLFF. The CDR3 bases that were read are TGTGCCAGCAGCCGAGACAGCAACGAAAGATTATTT.